The next 2 T cell receptor beta chains were all read from a single sample in a study of cytomegalovirus exposure and HLA in healthy donors. The study ran its PCR with 60 Vbeta and 13 Jbeta primers. The data were produced by immunoSEQ multiplex PCR, yet TCRdb's version contains in-frame clones alone and is incomplete. Among about 120,000 clones, 67% were seen once, and the ten largest hold roughly 8.3%. The material sequenced was PBMCs. All receptors come from a man younger than 30 in good health and CMV-seropositive.

V and J are TRBV28 and TRBJ1-2; 7 bases map to TRBD1. The CDR3 totals 12 residues. V dropped 8 bases and J dropped 4; count of bases not matched to a gene: 4. Per germline, CDR1 MDHEN and CDR2 SYDVKM. The CDR3 coding sequence is TGTGCCAGCTTAACAGGGGCCTATGGCTACACCTTC. Protein: CASLTGAYGYTF.

This clone was observed a few times. V and J are TRBV2 and TRBJ2-1, with 8 bases aligning to TRBD2. With 3 bases clipped from V and 10 bases from J, the junction kept 11 bases outside the gene matches. The CDR3 totals 15 residues. The germline V gene has CDR1 SNHLY and CDR2 FYNNEI. The CDR3: CASSERVGLAGEQFF. CDR3 in DNA: TGTGCCAGCAGTGAGCGGGTGGGCCTAGCGGGCGAGCAGTTCTTC.